A selection of T cell receptor beta chains follows, all from one sample in a study of identical twins. MiXCR was run by TCRdb on the 5' RACE reads, yielding one entry per CDR3 protein. The table lists approximately 550,000 distinct CDR3 sequences, around 24% of them singletons. The data were also submitted as part of a second study, on yellow fever vaccine responses in identical twins.

Material: CD4+ T cells sorted from blood. The receptors come from a young woman in good health. CDR3s include the opening cysteine and the closing phenylalanine or tryptophan. The order of the fields is clone size, J gene, CDR3 length, V gene, D gene, CDR3 protein, CDR3 DNA. The D gene is left open where the match is weak. Size is stated for part of the rows, as once, few or many counts, or as a class when the clone is expanded.

clone size: few
J gene: TRBJ2-1
CDR3 length: 17
V gene: TRBV11-2
D gene: TRBD2
CDR3 protein: CASSLEASGISYNEQFF
CDR3 DNA: TGTGCCAGCAGCTTAGAGGCTAGCGGGATTTCCTACAATGAGCAGTTCTTC

clone size: -
J gene: TRBJ2-1
CDR3 length: 14
V gene: TRBV5-1
D gene: TRBD1
CDR3 protein: CASSPDRGWNEQFF
CDR3 DNA: TGCGCCAGCAGCCCGGACAGGGGTTGGAATGAGCAGTTCTTC

clone size: -
J gene: TRBJ2-5
CDR3 length: 12
V gene: TRBV3-1
D gene: -
CDR3 protein: CASSRAQGTQYF
CDR3 DNA: TGTGCCAGCAGCCGAGCGCAGGGAACCCAGTACTTC

clone size: -
J gene: TRBJ2-7
CDR3 length: 14
V gene: TRBV14
D gene: TRBD2
CDR3 protein: CASSQLAGASEQYF
CDR3 DNA: TGTGCCAGCAGCCAATTAGCGGGAGCAAGCGAGCAGTACTTC

clone size: -
J gene: TRBJ1-1
CDR3 length: 12
V gene: TRBV7-2
D gene: -
CDR3 protein: CASSSQGYEAFF
CDR3 DNA: TGTGCCAGCAGCTCCCAAGGTTACGAAGCTTTCTTT

clone size: few
J gene: TRBJ2-1
CDR3 length: 16
V gene: TRBV12-3/TRBV12-4
D gene: -
CDR3 protein: CASSPPGQRLYNEQFF
CDR3 DNA: TGTGCCAGCAGTCCCCCCGGACAGCGGTTGTACAATGAGCAGTTCTTC

clone size: -
J gene: TRBJ2-1
CDR3 length: 20
V gene: TRBV6-2/TRBV6-3
D gene: TRBD2
CDR3 protein: CASTPRGGLAGVSSYNEQFF
CDR3 DNA: TGTGCCAGCACCCCCCGGGGGGGACTAGCGGGGGTGAGCTCCTACAATGAGCAGTTCTTC

clone size: few
J gene: TRBJ2-3
CDR3 length: 15
V gene: TRBV24-1
D gene: -
CDR3 protein: CATSPTAGAQLAQYF
CDR3 DNA: TGTGCCACCAGCCCGACAGCCGGAGCTCAGTTGGCGCAGTATTTT

clone size: -
J gene: TRBJ2-7
CDR3 length: 14
V gene: TRBV5-1
D gene: TRBD1
CDR3 protein: CASSTGQEAYEQYF
CDR3 DNA: TGCGCCAGCAGCACCGGACAGGAAGCCTACGAGCAGTACTTC

clone size: -
J gene: TRBJ1-1
CDR3 length: 14
V gene: TRBV7-9
D gene: TRBD1
CDR3 protein: CASSWGDRNTEAFF
CDR3 DNA: TGTGCCAGCAGCTGGGGGGACAGGAACACTGAAGCTTTCTTT

clone size: few
J gene: TRBJ2-5
CDR3 length: 12
V gene: TRBV20-1
D gene: -
CDR3 protein: CSARGMPETQYF
CDR3 DNA: TGCAGTGCTAGAGGGATGCCTGAGACCCAGTACTTC

clone size: few
J gene: TRBJ2-2
CDR3 length: 17
V gene: TRBV11-2
D gene: TRBD2
CDR3 protein: CASSPRTSPESTGELFF
CDR3 DNA: TGTGCCAGCAGCCCGCGGACTAGCCCTGAATCCACCGGGGAGCTGTTTTTT

clone size: -
J gene: TRBJ2-1
CDR3 length: 11
V gene: TRBV6-5
D gene: -
CDR3 protein: CASGDKRVQFF
CDR3 DNA: TGTGCCAGTGGGGATAAGAGGGTGCAGTTCTTC

clone size: once
J gene: TRBJ2-5
CDR3 length: 17
V gene: TRBV15
D gene: -
CDR3 protein: CATSRDPVGAVRETQYF
CDR3 DNA: TGTGCCACCAGCAGAGATCCAGTGGGGGCCGTTCGAGAGACCCAGTACTTC

clone size: many
J gene: TRBJ2-1
CDR3 length: 13
V gene: TRBV24-1
D gene: -
CDR3 protein: CATSRGSYNEQFF
CDR3 DNA: TGTGCCACCAGCCGGGGCTCCTACAATGAGCAGTTCTTC

clone size: -
J gene: TRBJ2-5
CDR3 length: 13
V gene: TRBV3-1
D gene: -
CDR3 protein: CASSLRAEETQYF
CDR3 DNA: TGTGCCAGCAGCCTTAGAGCCGAAGAGACCCAGTACTTC

clone size: few
J gene: TRBJ1-3
CDR3 length: 15
V gene: TRBV27
D gene: TRBD1
CDR3 protein: CASSRRTGGGNTIYF
CDR3 DNA: TGTGCCAGCAGCCGCAGGACAGGGGGTGGAAACACCATATATTTT

clone size: -
J gene: TRBJ2-2
CDR3 length: 15
V gene: TRBV12-3/TRBV12-4
D gene: -
CDR3 protein: CASSLSTLNTGELFF
CDR3 DNA: TGTGCCAGCAGTTTGAGTACTTTGAACACCGGGGAGCTGTTTTTT

clone size: few
J gene: TRBJ2-2
CDR3 length: 15
V gene: TRBV4-1
D gene: TRBD1
CDR3 protein: CASSHPTGTVGELFF
CDR3 DNA: TGCGCCAGCAGCCACCCTACAGGGACAGTCGGGGAGCTGTTTTTT

clone size: few
J gene: TRBJ2-2
CDR3 length: 15
V gene: TRBV12-3/TRBV12-4
D gene: -
CDR3 protein: CASSFTGANTGELFF
CDR3 DNA: TGTGCCAGCAGTTTTACGGGGGCGAACACCGGGGAGCTGTTTTTT

clone size: -
J gene: TRBJ2-1
CDR3 length: 17
V gene: TRBV27
D gene: -
CDR3 protein: CASSPLLTSRIIGEQFF
CDR3 DNA: TGTGCCAGCAGTCCCCTCCTGACTAGTCGTATAATCGGTGAGCAGTTCTTC

clone size: few
J gene: TRBJ2-2
CDR3 length: 15
V gene: TRBV18
D gene: -
CDR3 protein: CASSPEAFSTGELFF
CDR3 DNA: TGTGCCAGCTCACCAGAGGCATTTAGCACCGGGGAGCTGTTTTTT

clone size: few
J gene: TRBJ2-1
CDR3 length: 17
V gene: TRBV4-1
D gene: TRBD2
CDR3 protein: CASSHPASSGLWNEQFF
CDR3 DNA: TGCGCCAGCAGCCATCCGGCTTCTAGCGGGTTGTGGAATGAGCAGTTCTTC

clone size: -
J gene: TRBJ2-3
CDR3 length: 14
V gene: TRBV25-1
D gene: -
CDR3 protein: CASSDPGKTDTQYF
CDR3 DNA: TGTGCCAGCAGTGACCCTGGAAAGACAGATACGCAGTATTTT

clone size: few
J gene: TRBJ1-5
CDR3 length: 16
V gene: TRBV19
D gene: TRBD1
CDR3 protein: CASSTIGQGSNQPQHF
CDR3 DNA: TGTGCCAGTAGTACCATAGGACAGGGGAGCAATCAGCCCCAGCATTTT

clone size: -
J gene: TRBJ1-2
CDR3 length: 13
V gene: TRBV27
D gene: -
CDR3 protein: CASSKDTVYGYTF
CDR3 DNA: TGTGCCAGCAGTAAGGACACAGTCTATGGCTACACCTTC

clone size: -
J gene: TRBJ2-1
CDR3 length: 17
V gene: TRBV5-1
D gene: -
CDR3 protein: CASSLVYSIETYNEQFF
CDR3 DNA: TGCGCCAGCAGCTTGGTATACTCAATTGAAACCTACAATGAGCAGTTCTTC

clone size: many
J gene: TRBJ1-2
CDR3 length: 13
V gene: TRBV20-1
D gene: -
CDR3 protein: CSAREGGAGGYTF
CDR3 DNA: TGCAGTGCTAGAGAGGGAGGGGCCGGTGGCTACACCTTC

clone size: -
J gene: TRBJ2-7
CDR3 length: 15
V gene: TRBV7-9
D gene: TRBD2
CDR3 protein: CASSPRTSETYEQYF
CDR3 DNA: TGTGCCAGCAGCCCCCGGACTAGCGAGACCTACGAGCAGTACTTC

clone size: -
J gene: TRBJ1-2
CDR3 length: 13
V gene: TRBV5-1
D gene: TRBD1
CDR3 protein: CASRTGDNYGYTF
CDR3 DNA: TGCGCCAGCAGGACAGGGGATAACTATGGCTACACCTTC

clone size: few
J gene: TRBJ2-1
CDR3 length: 15
V gene: TRBV6-1
D gene: TRBD1
CDR3 protein: CASSGAGTGTYLQFF
CDR3 DNA: TGTGCCAGCAGTGGGGCCGGGACAGGGACTTATCTGCAGTTCTTC

clone size: -
J gene: TRBJ1-5
CDR3 length: 13
V gene: TRBV5-1
D gene: -
CDR3 protein: CASSFDPDRPQHF
CDR3 DNA: TGCGCCAGCAGCTTTGACCCGGACCGGCCCCAGCATTTT

clone size: few
J gene: TRBJ1-6
CDR3 length: 15
V gene: TRBV7-9
D gene: TRBD1
CDR3 protein: CASSPDRSAYSPLHF
CDR3 DNA: TGTGCCAGCAGCCCGGACAGGAGCGCGTATTCACCCCTCCACTTT

clone size: -
J gene: TRBJ2-1
CDR3 length: 14
V gene: TRBV3-1
D gene: TRBD2
CDR3 protein: CASSRLAGDVEQFF
CDR3 DNA: TGTGCCAGCAGTCGACTAGCGGGAGACGTTGAGCAGTTCTTC

clone size: -
J gene: TRBJ2-2
CDR3 length: 19
V gene: TRBV12-3/TRBV12-4
D gene: TRBD2
CDR3 protein: CAFSLGQASGTFATGELFF
CDR3 DNA: TGTGCCTTCAGTTTAGGGCAAGCGAGCGGGACCTTTGCCACCGGGGAGCTGTTTTTT

clone size: few
J gene: TRBJ1-3
CDR3 length: 13
V gene: TRBV10-3
D gene: TRBD1
CDR3 protein: CATGTGVPNTIYF
CDR3 DNA: TGTGCCACCGGTACAGGGGTTCCGAACACCATATATTTT

clone size: -
J gene: TRBJ2-1
CDR3 length: 14
V gene: TRBV7-9
D gene: -
CDR3 protein: CASSSQSSYNEQFF
CDR3 DNA: TGTGCCAGCAGCTCTCAATCCTCCTACAATGAGCAGTTCTTC

clone size: -
J gene: TRBJ1-1
CDR3 length: 15
V gene: TRBV5-1
D gene: TRBD1
CDR3 protein: CASSLWTGGGTEAFF
CDR3 DNA: TGCGCCAGCAGCTTGTGGACAGGGGGCGGAACTGAAGCTTTCTTT

clone size: -
J gene: TRBJ2-2
CDR3 length: 16
V gene: TRBV28
D gene: -
CDR3 protein: CASSLLGSPNTGELFF
CDR3 DNA: TGTGCCAGCAGTTTATTAGGCTCTCCGAACACCGGGGAGCTGTTTTTT

clone size: many
J gene: TRBJ2-3
CDR3 length: 15
V gene: TRBV28
D gene: TRBD2
CDR3 protein: CASSLRRPGGDTQYF
CDR3 DNA: TGTGCCAGCAGTTTGAGGCGACCCGGGGGGGATACGCAGTATTTT

clone size: -
J gene: TRBJ2-1
CDR3 length: 15
V gene: TRBV25-1
D gene: -
CDR3 protein: CASTWAGASYNEQFF
CDR3 DNA: TGTGCCAGCACTTGGGCGGGGGCATCCTACAATGAGCAGTTCTTC

clone size: -
J gene: TRBJ2-6
CDR3 length: 16
V gene: TRBV5-1
D gene: -
CDR3 protein: CASSLGRTSGANVLTF
CDR3 DNA: TGCGCCAGCAGCTTGGGCCGGACCTCTGGGGCCAACGTCCTGACTTTC

clone size: -
J gene: TRBJ2-7
CDR3 length: 15
V gene: TRBV2
D gene: -
CDR3 protein: CASTEGRGPSYEQYF
CDR3 DNA: TGTGCCAGCACCGAGGGGAGGGGGCCCTCCTACGAGCAGTACTTC

clone size: few
J gene: TRBJ2-3
CDR3 length: 18
V gene: TRBV9
D gene: TRBD2
CDR3 protein: CASSPRLSQRGRTDTQYF
CDR3 DNA: TGTGCCAGCAGCCCCCGACTTTCCCAGCGGGGGCGCACAGATACGCAGTATTTT